One sample yielded the 14 T cell receptor beta chains listed below, sequenced in a study of regulatory T cells in long-lasting Graves disease. As to time point: newly diagnosed GD, antithyroid drugs for less than 3 months. Construction of the TCR library relied on RNA isolated from PBMCs. With iRepertoire HTBI primers and Arm-PCR of CDR3 regions, TCR beta libraries were built. Via MiXCR, TCRdb re-called the multiplex PCR reads, giving one row per CDR3 protein. Here the sample spans 350,000 to 450,000 distinct CDR3 sequences, 10% to 15% being singletons. Another study also made use of these data, one on T cells in Graves' hyperthyroidism and ophthalmopathy.

Sequenced here: peripheral blood mononuclear cells (PBMCs), sampled at new diagnosis, from a patient treated with antithyroid drugs. These receptors were taken from a woman aged 18-29 years with Graves disease.

This clonotype was picked up many times. The V and J genes are TRBV28 and TRBJ1-1; TRBD1 matches 7 bases. V dropped 10 bases and J dropped 2; count of bases not matched to a gene: 7. The CDR3 runs 13 residues. The germline V gene has CDR1 MDHEN and CDR2 SYDVKM. The CDR3 nucleotides are TGTGCCACCTTACAGGGGTTTAACACTGAAGCTTTCTTT. This gives the protein CATLQGFNTEAFF.

This clonotype was counted ten times or more. The chain combines TRBV12-3 or TRBV12-4 with TRBJ2-1; tentative D call: TRBD2 (6 bases). V was cut by 3 bases and J by 9 bases, with 21 bases left in between. CDR3 length: 16 residues. CDR3 residues: CASSFDGAGWYAEQFF. The CDR3, as DNA: TGTGCCAGCAGTTTTGATGGGGCGGGATGGTACGCTGAGCAGTTCTTC.

This clonotype was seen ten or more times. The chain's CDR3 is CSARDQGDEQYF. The CDR3 nucleotides are TGCAGTGCTAGAGATCAAGGGGACGAGCAGTACTTC. The rearrangement joins TRBV20-1 to TRBJ2-7; tentatively, D is TRBD1 (5 bases). Deletions cut 0 bases from V and 5 bases from J, with 8 bases between. CDR1 is DFQATT, CDR2 SNEGSKA, per germline (reference sequence). The CDR3 sequence is 12 residues long.

This clonotype was recorded at least ten times. The chain combines TRBV28 with TRBJ2-1; D gene unclear. This CDR3 is built from 13 residues. Germline-derived CDR1 and CDR2 are MDHEN and SYDVKM. Trimming removed 6 bases at V and 10 bases at J, with 16 bases between. CDR3 region: CASSLKTGGEQFF. CDR3 sequence (DNA): TGTGCCAGCAGCCTCAAGACCGGCGGCGAGCAGTTCTTC.

This clonotype has a count of ten or more. The chain combines TRBV6-5 with TRBJ1-3, with D unresolved. The V end was cut by 2 bases, the J end by 0 bases, with 11 bases between. CDR1 and CDR2 (germline): MNHEY, SVGAGI. The CDR3 runs 16 residues. As DNA, the CDR3 is TGTGCCAGCAGTTACGGAGGGCCACTCTCTGGAAACACCATATATTTT. Translation gives CASSYGGPLSGNTIYF.

There are many counts of this clonotype. The chain couples TRBV20-1 to TRBJ1-5; D is uncertain. V dropped 3 bases and J dropped 0 bases, with 9 bases sitting between them. CDR3 length: 14 amino acids. Per the germline V gene, CDR1 is DFQATT and CDR2 is SNEGSKA (reference sequence). The CDR3 sequence is CSARSEFSNQPQHF. In DNA, the CDR3 is TGCAGTGCTAGGAGTGAGTTTAGCAATCAGCCCCAGCATTTT.

The rearrangement uses TRBV5-6 and TRBJ2-5; TRBD2 matches at 8 bases. With 4 bases clipped from V and 3 bases from J, the junction kept 14 bases outside the gene matches. CDR3 length: 17 amino acids. In germline, CDR1 is SGHDT, CDR2 YYEEEE. This CDR3 is CASSRMRGTRVEETQYF. The CDR3 bases are TGTGCCAGCAGCCGAATGAGGGGGACTAGGGTAGAAGAGACCCAGTACTTC. The complete variable domain, with remaining parts taken from reference TRBV5-6 and TRBJ2-5, reads DAGVTQSPTHLIKTRGQQVTLRCSPKSGHDTVSWYQQALGQGPQFIFQYYEEEERQRGNFPDRFSGHQFPNYSSELNVNALLLGDSALYLCASSRMRGTRVEETQYFGPGTRLLVL.

This clonotype showed up just a few times. The chain employs TRBV28 and TRBJ2-7; no clear D gene. From germline, CDR1 is MDHEN and CDR2 SYDVKM. This CDR3 region has 11 residues. V was clipped by 3 bases and J by 12 bases, with 12 bases between them. In nucleotides, the CDR3 is TGTGCCAGCAGTTTCTCCGGACGTTGGTACTTC. Translating it yields CASSFSGRWYF. The entire variable domain, with the rest obtained from reference TRBV28 and TRBJ2-7, is as follows: DVKVTQSSRYLVKRTGEKVFLECVQDMDHENMFWYRQDPGLGLRLIYFSYDVKMKEKGDIPEGYSVSREKKERFSLILESASTNQTSMYLCASSFSGRWYFGPGTRLTVT.

The table lists this clonotype with many counts. The gene calls are TRBV7-2 and TRBJ1-1, with TRBD1 as a possible D gene (5 bases). V was shortened by 1 base and J by 7 bases, with 10 bases between the two germline ends. Germline assignment: CDR1 SGHTA and CDR2 FQGNSA. The CDR3 has 13 amino acids. The chain's CDR3 is CASSLGGAGEAFF. CDR3 bases: TGTGCCAGCAGCTTAGGTGGGGCAGGTGAAGCTTTCTTT.

This clonotype showed up many times. This CDR3 reads CSARYPGRGYTF. DNA for the CDR3: TGCAGTGCTAGGTACCCTGGCAGGGGCTACACCTTC. The gene calls are TRBV20-1 and TRBJ1-2; no reliable D call. Germline assignment: CDR1 DFQATT and CDR2 SNEGSKA (reference sequence). With 3 bases removed from V and 8 bases from J, the gap between germline ends came to 13 bases. The CDR3 extends over 12 amino acids.

This clonotype came up once. This sequence joins TRBV14 and TRBJ2-1; TRBD2 matches 14 bases. CDR1 and CDR2 (germline): SGHDN, FVKESK. The CDR3 extends over 20 amino acids. Trimming cost V 1 base and J 0 bases; bases outside gene matches: 8. CDR3: CASSQGVGTSGRGSYNEQFF. CDR3 in DNA: TGTGCCAGCAGCCAAGGCGTAGGGACTAGCGGGAGAGGCTCCTACAATGAGCAGTTCTTC. Full variable domain (rest looked up from reference TRBV14 and TRBJ2-1): EAGVTQFPSHSVIEKGQTVTLRCDPISGHDNLYWYRRVMGKEIKFLLHFVKESKQDESGMPNNRFLAERTGGTYSTLKVQPAELEDSGVYFCASSQGVGTSGRGSYNEQFFGPGTRLTVL.

The chain recombines TRBV7-9 with TRBJ1-1; D remains ambiguous. This CDR3 contains 11 residues. Trimming removed 3 bases from V and 8 bases from J, with 7 bases in between. CDR1 is SEHNR, CDR2 FQNEAQ, per germline (reference sequence). This CDR3 is CASSFSPEAFF. The CDR3 coding sequence is TGTGCCAGCAGCTTTAGTCCCGAAGCTTTCTTT.

This clonotype was counted many times. The genes are TRBV28 and TRBJ2-7, with D possibly TRBD1 on 5 matching bases. Germline V lookup: CDR1 MDHEN, CDR2 SYDVKM. This CDR3 contains 14 residues. V was cut by 3 bases and J by 6 bases, with 15 bases left in between. The CDR3 bases are TGTGCCAGCAGTTTGTTAGGGGTGTATCGCGAGCAGTACTTC. It translates to CASSLLGVYREQYF.

The genes are TRBV2 and TRBJ2-7, with TRBD1 matching over 7 bases. The CDR3 length is 14 residues. Germline values: CDR1 SNHLY, CDR2 FYNNEI. After removal of 4 bases from V and 3 bases from J, the junction contained 6 bases not matched to a gene. The CDR3, as DNA: TGTGCCAGCAGTGTTACAGGGGCGTACTACGAGCAGTACTTC. It encodes CASSVTGAYYEQYF.